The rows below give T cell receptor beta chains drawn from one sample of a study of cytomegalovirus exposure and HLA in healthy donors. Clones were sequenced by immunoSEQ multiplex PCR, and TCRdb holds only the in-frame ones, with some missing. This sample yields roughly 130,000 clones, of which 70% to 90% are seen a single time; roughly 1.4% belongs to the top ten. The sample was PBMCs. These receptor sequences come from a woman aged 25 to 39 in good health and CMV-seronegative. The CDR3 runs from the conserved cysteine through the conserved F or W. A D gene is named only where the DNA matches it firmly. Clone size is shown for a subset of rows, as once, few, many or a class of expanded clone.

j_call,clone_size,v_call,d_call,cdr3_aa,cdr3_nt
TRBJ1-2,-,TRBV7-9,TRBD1,CASSWDRTRYGYTF,TGTGCCAGCAGCTGGGACAGGACTCGCTATGGCTACACCTTC
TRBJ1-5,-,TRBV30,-,CAWSPSGGNQPQHF,TGTGCCTGGAGCCCTAGCGGGGGAAATCAGCCCCAGCATTTT
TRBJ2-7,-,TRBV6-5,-,CASSTYLQTGEQYF,TGTGCCAGCAGTACCTACCTACAGACAGGCGAGCAGTACTTC
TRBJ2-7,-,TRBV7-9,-,CASSLLMGQGLHEQYF,TGTGCCAGCAGCTTATTGATGGGGCAGGGTTTACACGAGCAGTACTTC
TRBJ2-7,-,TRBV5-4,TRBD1,CASRKDRAVSYEQYF,TGTGCCAGCAGAAAGGACAGGGCGGTTTCCTACGAGCAGTACTTC
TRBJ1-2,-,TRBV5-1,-,CASSPHLGGAYGYTF,TGCGCCAGCAGTCCGCACCTAGGGGGGGCCTATGGCTACACCTTC
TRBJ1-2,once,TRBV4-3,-,CASSQDFGVSGIIAGGYTF,TGCGCCAGCAGCCAAGATTTTGGGGTTTCAGGGATCATAGCGGGTGGCTACACCTTC
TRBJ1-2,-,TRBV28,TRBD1,CASSSISRGGYTF,TGTGCCAGCAGTTCTATCTCCAGGGGGGGCTACACCTTC
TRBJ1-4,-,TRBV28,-,CASSLLGGTPPGLFF,TGTGCCAGCAGTTTATTGGGTGGGACACCCCCCGGACTGTTTTTT
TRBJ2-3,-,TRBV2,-,CASSDAGTDTQYF,TGTGCCAGCAGTGACGCGGGCACAGATACGCAGTATTTT
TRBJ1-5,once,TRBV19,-,CASSIVGGSNQPQHF,TGTGCCAGTAGTATAGTCGGGGGAAGCAATCAGCCCCAGCATTTT
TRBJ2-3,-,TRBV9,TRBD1,CASSVGRQGATDTQYF,TGTGCCAGCAGCGTAGGCAGACAGGGGGCGACAGATACGCAGTATTTT
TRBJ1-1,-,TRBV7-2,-,CASSVTGGYYYTEAFF,TGTGCCAGCAGTGTTACGGGGGGCTATTACTACACTGAAGCTTTCTTT
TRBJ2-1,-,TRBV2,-,CASSVVGLSYNEQFF,TGTGCCAGCAGTGTTGTAGGACTATCCTACAATGAGCAGTTCTTC